What follows are 17 T cell receptor beta chains derived from one specimen sequenced in a study of blood T cells in healthy people across ages. Through a sample-barcoded 5' primer and a J-beta primer mix, a second PCR was run for roughly 7 to 12 cycles. MiXCR, applied by TCRdb to the 5' RACE reads, yields one record per CDR3 protein. The data show about 800,000 distinct CDR3 sequences, 55% to 75% seen once. Sequenced input: blood. Receptor source: a young man in good health.

The V gene is TRBV7-2, the J gene TRBJ1-6; TRBD1 matches at 9 bases. CDR3 length: 15 residues. Germline V gene lookup returns CDR1 SGHTA and CDR2 FQGNSA. The ends lost 2 bases at V and 11 bases at J; junction bases unmatched: 7. The CDR3 sequence: CASSLSRDRVTPLHF. The CDR3 region has the DNA TGTGCCAGCAGCTTAAGCCGGGACAGGGTTACACCCCTCCACTTT.

V usage is TRBV10-3 and J usage is TRBJ2-4; D is possibly TRBD1 (5 bases). V lost 4 bases and J 15 bases, leaving 22 bases between the germline ends. This CDR3 comprises 14 residues. Germline CDR1 is ENHRY and CDR2 is SYGVKD. The CDR3 DNA sequence: TGTGCCATCAGTGGAATAGACAGAGCCTACGAGCGGTACTTC. It yields the protein CAISGIDRAYERYF.

The V gene is TRBV5-6, the J gene TRBJ1-2; 8 bases are a match to TRBD1. The CDR3 runs 15 residues. Germline V gives CDR1 SGHDT, CDR2 YYEEEE. J gave up 4 bases and V 3 bases, and 8 bases lay outside the gene matches. For the CDR3, the DNA is TGTGCCAGCAGCTCCCCCGGGACAGGAATCTATGGCTACACCTTC. It yields the protein CASSSPGTGIYGYTF.

This clonotype was seen more than once but under ten times. One end of the junction does not line up with germline, which may come from a read error. J is TRBJ2-7 and V is TRBV29-1; 9 bases are a match to TRBD1. CDR3 length: 14 residues. In germline, CDR1 is SQVTM, CDR2 ANQGSEA. The CDR3 coding sequence is TGCAGCGTACAGGGACAGGGAAGCTCCTACGAGCGGTACTTC. This translates into CSVQGQGSSYERYF.

V is TRBV4-3 and J is TRBJ1-2, with unresolved D. The CDR3 has 16 residues. Germline CDR1 reads LGHNA; CDR2 reads YSLEER. With 2 bases removed from V and 0 bases from J, the gap between germline ends came to 13 bases. The CDR3 sequence is CASSQSASRTNYGYTF. CDR3 bases: TGCGCCAGCAGCCAAAGCGCCTCAAGGACTAACTATGGCTACACCTTC.

This chain links TRBV7-2 with TRBJ1-4, with no clear D. Germline V CDR1 and CDR2: SGHTA, FQGNSA. Trimming cost V 3 bases and J 0 bases, with 11 bases left between them. The CDR3 runs to 16 residues. CDR3 region: CASSFTFSTTNEKLFF. In DNA form, the CDR3 reads TGTGCCAGCAGCTTCACTTTCAGTACAACTAATGAAAAACTGTTTTTT.

This rearrangement joins TRBV30 to TRBJ2-6, with a tentative D call TRBD1 (5 bases). The CDR3 spans 15 residues. The germline CDR1 and CDR2 sequences are GTSNPN and SVGIG (reference sequence). The V end was cut by 4 bases, the J end by 0 bases, with 10 bases between. This chain's CDR3 is CAWTAGISGANVLTF. CDR3 sequence (DNA): TGTGCCTGGACCGCAGGGATCTCTGGGGCCAACGTCCTGACTTTC.

The rearrangement uses TRBV5-1 and TRBJ2-4, with TRBD1 identical over 11 bases. Judging by the DNA end, TRBJ2-7 fits better; the J call may be wrong. Germline CDR1 and CDR2: SGHRS and YFSETQ. The CDR3 extends over 14 amino acids. CDR3 DNA sequence: TGCGCCAGCAGCAACGGACAGGGGGCCGACGAGCAGTACTTC. As protein: CASSNGQGADEQYF.

This clonotype was counted a few times. The CDR3 DNA follows: TGCAGTGCTAGGGGTGGAGGAGAGACCCAGTACTTC. This sequence encodes CSARGGGETQYF. The chain recombines TRBV20-1 with TRBJ2-5; perhaps TRBD2 as D (5 bases). V lost 3 bases and J lost 4, with 9 bases in between. This CDR3 has 12 residues. Germline CDR1 is DFQATT and CDR2 is SNEGSKA (reference sequence).

V gene TRBV30 combines with J gene TRBJ2-7, with a possible D match to TRBD2 (6 bases). Trimming took off 0 bases at V and 2 bases at J, with 14 bases between the two ends. The length of the CDR3 is 15 residues. CDR1 and CDR2 (germline): GTSNPN, SVGIG (reference sequence). CDR3 bases: TGTGCCTGGAGTGTAGACTCGGGGGTACCCTACGAGCAGTACTTC. It translates to CAWSVDSGVPYEQYF.

J is TRBJ1-2 and V is TRBV5-6, with 7 bases identical to TRBD1. Per the germline V gene, CDR1 is SGHDT and CDR2 is YYEEEE. The junction had 11 bases not matched to a gene; V was cut back by 0 bases and J by 6 bases. CDR3 length: 16 residues. The CDR3 sequence is CASSLGLFRGTDGYTF. The CDR3 DNA follows: TGTGCCAGCAGCTTGGGTCTATTCCGTGGGACAGATGGCTACACCTTC.

The V gene is TRBV20-1, the J gene TRBJ1-1; D remains unclear. Trimming pared 0 bases from V and 1 base from J, leaving 6 bases between. The V gene's germline CDR1 is DFQATT and CDR2 SNEGSKA (reference sequence). The CDR3 contains 13 residues. This CDR3 is CSAREDGNTEAFF. CDR3 nucleotides: TGCAGTGCTAGAGAGGACGGGAACACTGAAGCTTTCTTT.

The V call is TRBV20-1, the J call TRBJ2-3, with no clear D. The CDR3 contains 14 residues. Per germline, CDR1 DFQATT and CDR2 SNEGSKA (reference sequence). Trimming stripped 1 base from V and 5 bases from J, with 13 bases between. CDR3 in amino acids: CSARGTYTGDTQYF. CDR3 sequence (DNA): TGCAGTGCTAGAGGAACGTATACGGGAGATACGCAGTATTTT.

The CDR3 DNA is TGTGCCAGCAGCTTCGCCTTCTCTGGGGCCAACGTCCTGACTTTC. This encodes CASSFAFSGANVLTF. The chain has TRBV7-2 and TRBJ2-6; D is undetermined. Germline CDR1 SGHTA, CDR2 FQGNSA. The CDR3 is 15 residues long. Trimming removed 3 bases from V and 0 bases from J, with 6 bases in between.

This chain links TRBV15 with TRBJ1-4; D not resolved. V was trimmed by 5 bases and J by 8 bases, leaving 21 bases between them. This CDR3 contains 16 residues. Germline CDR1 and CDR2: LNHNV and YYDKDF (reference sequence). The CDR3 region is CATSSHLGIAGEKLFF. The DNA for the CDR3 is TGTGCCACCAGCTCTCACTTGGGGATCGCTGGGGAAAAACTGTTTTTT.

V gene TRBV4-3 combines with J gene TRBJ2-1; D is possibly TRBD1 or TRBD2 (6 bases each). The CDR3 is made up of 15 amino acids. V shed 1 base and J shed 4 bases, with 11 bases lying between them. Germline V gene data show CDR1 as LGHNA and CDR2 as YSLEER. The CDR3 loop is CASSQAGARYNEQFF. The CDR3 DNA reads as TGCGCCAGCAGCCAAGCGGGGGCCAGGTACAATGAGCAGTTCTTC.

This clonotype was observed a handful of times. The gene calls are TRBV2 and TRBJ1-2; 9 bases agree with TRBD1. J lost 2 bases, V lost 3 bases, and 1 base had no gene match. The CDR3 loop spans 14 amino acids. CDR1 is SNHLY and CDR2 is FYNNEI in the germline V gene. In DNA form, the CDR3 reads TGTGCCAGCAGTGAGGGACAGGGAAACTATGGCTACACCTTC. Amino acid sequence: CASSEGQGNYGYTF.